These 9 T cell receptor beta chains came from one sample sequenced in a study of T cell responses to AZD1222 COVID-19 vaccine. Sequencing was performed with immunoSEQ multiplex PCR; in TCRdb, only in-frame clones are kept and a portion is missing. The sample gives 150,000 to 200,000 clones, 85% to 95% of which show up once; 5.1% is in the top ten. Source: peripheral blood, taken 28 days after the second AZD1222 dose. The receptors stem from an adult who received the AZD1222 COVID-19 vaccine.

The rearrangement links TRBV3-1 (or the pseudogene TRBV3-2) to TRBJ2-2, with D uncertain. The CDR3 spans 11 residues. V lost 4 bases and J 7 bases, leaving 4 bases between the germline ends. In germline, CDR1 is LGHDT, CDR2 YNNKEL (reference sequence). As DNA, the CDR3 is TGTGCCAGCAGCCTATTCGGGGAGCTGTTTTTT. It is translated as CASSLFGELFF.

This clone was seen only once. The chain carries TRBV6-2 or TRBV6-3 and TRBJ2-3, with D possibly matching TRBD1 (5 bases). The germline V gene has CDR1 MNHEY and CDR2 SVGEGT. V was shortened by 4 bases and J by 7 bases, with 18 bases between the two germline ends. The CDR3 extends over 15 amino acids. For the CDR3, the DNA is TGTGCCAGCAGTTCAGTCGGCTTAACAGGAAATACGCAGTATTTT. Its protein is CASSSVGLTGNTQYF.

V is TRBV20-1 and J is TRBJ1-4; D ambiguous. This CDR3 comprises 11 residues. Germline V CDR1 and CDR2: DFQATT, SNEGSKA (reference sequence). V was clipped by 5 bases and J by 6 bases, with 7 bases between them. CDR3 protein: CSAGEYEKLFF. CDR3 sequence (DNA): TGCAGTGCTGGGGAATATGAAAAACTGTTTTTT.

The genes are TRBV6-6 and TRBJ2-3; 7 bases align to TRBD1. With 0 bases clipped from V and 2 bases from J, the junction kept 5 bases outside the gene matches. CDR3 length: 16 amino acids. In germline, CDR1 is MNHNY, CDR2 SVGAGI (reference sequence). CDR3 DNA sequence: TGTGCCAGCAGTTACTCCAGGACAGGTACCACAGATACGCAGTATTTT. The encoded protein is CASSYSRTGTTDTQYF.

In this sample, this clone turned up once. This chain uses TRBV28 with TRBJ1-1; D might be TRBD1 (5 bases). V was pared by 5 bases and J by 0 bases, with 10 bases between. The germline V gene encodes CDR1 MDHEN and CDR2 SYDVKM. CDR3 length equals 14 residues. CDR3 amino acids: CASSVGLLNTEAFF. The DNA of the CDR3 is TGTGCCAGCAGTGTGGGACTTCTGAACACTGAAGCTTTCTTT.

V and J are TRBV7-2 and TRBJ1-2; D perhaps matches TRBD1 (5 bases). Deletions cut 0 bases from V and 2 bases from J, with 10 bases between. The CDR3 extends over 15 amino acids. The V gene's germline CDR1 is SGHTA and CDR2 FQGNSA. The CDR3 region is CASSLAEGPNYGYTF. The DNA of the CDR3 is TGTGCCAGCAGCTTAGCGGAGGGGCCCAACTATGGCTACACCTTC.

The V call is TRBV7-2, the J call TRBJ1-1; 8 positions match TRBD1. V gave up 3 bases and J gave up 1 base; unmatched junction bases: 4. This CDR3 contains 15 residues. CDR1 and CDR2 (germline): SGHTA, FQGNSA. DNA of the CDR3: TGTGCCAGCAGCTTCCTCAGGGGGCAGAACACTGAAGCTTTCTTT. Its translation is CASSFLRGQNTEAFF.

The gene calls are TRBV4-3 and TRBJ1-4, with D possibly TRBD1 on 6 matching bases. CDR1 and CDR2 (germline): LGHNA, YSLEER. V lost 0 bases to trimming and J lost 6 bases, with 17 bases between them. The CDR3 spans 17 residues. The CDR3, as DNA: TGCGCCAGCAGCCAAGATAGCCGACAGGCGGGAGATGAAAAACTGTTTTTT. Encoded protein: CASSQDSRQAGDEKLFF.

CDR3 DNA: TGCGCCAGCAGCCAAGATATGGGGACAACTAATGAAAAACTGTTTTTT. This sequence encodes CASSQDMGTTNEKLFF. This chain connects TRBV4-1 to TRBJ1-4; D remains ambiguous. Trimming shortened V by 0 bases and J by 0 bases, and 8 bases separated the two germline ends. CDR1 is MGHRA and CDR2 is YSYEKL in the germline V gene. The CDR3 is made up of 16 amino acids.